Listed here are 7 T cell receptor beta chains from one sample, sequenced in a study of T-cell memory formation after mild COVID-19. TCRdb independently ran MiXCR on the 5' RACE reads; one entry per CDR3 protein. The sample has approximately 230,000 distinct CDR3 sequences; around 15% are singletons. The sequenced sample was PBMCs or a T cell subset sorted from them (not recorded which). These receptors came from a man aged 18 to 29 who had mild COVID-19 (a few samples of this study predate the infection). Cell type and time point are not known.

This clonotype was seen only a few times. A much larger clone lies a single base off, so this may be a read error. The chain uses TRBV7-2 and TRBJ2-1; 13 bases fit TRBD2. V dropped 1 base and J dropped 9; count of bases not matched to a gene: 3. The germline V gene encodes CDR1 SGHTA and CDR2 FQGNSA. CDR3 length: 15 residues. The DNA of the CDR3 is TGTGCCAGCAGCTTAGGACTAGCGGGGGGCAGTGAGCAGTTCTTC. Its protein is CASSLGLAGGSEQFF.

CDR3 sequence: CASSGEVPLGSYGYTF. Written as DNA, the CDR3 is TGCGCCAGCAGCGGGGAGGTTCCCCTCGGCAGCTATGGCTACACCTTC. The chain joins TRBV5-1 to TRBJ1-2; D is ambiguous. V was cut by 4 bases and J by 4 bases, with 20 bases left in between. CDR3 length equals 16 residues. Germline loops: CDR1 SGHRS, CDR2 YFSETQ.

This clonotype turned up a few times. The chain carries TRBV20-1 and TRBJ1-2, with D tentatively TRBD1 (6 bases). CDR3 length: 14 amino acids. Deletions cut 1 base from V and 5 bases from J, with 14 bases between. In germline, CDR1 is DFQATT, CDR2 SNEGSKA (reference sequence). The CDR3 loop is CSARVGGGGYGYTF. CDR3 in DNA: TGCAGTGCTAGAGTTGGAGGGGGAGGTTATGGCTACACCTTC.

This clonotype has more than one count but fewer than ten. This sequence joins TRBV20-1 and TRBJ2-7, with D perhaps matching TRBD2 (5 bases). Trimming stripped 3 bases from V and 0 bases from J, with 9 bases between. The CDR3 sequence is 13 residues long. In germline, CDR1 is DFQATT, CDR2 SNEGSKA (reference sequence). In DNA form, the CDR3 reads TGCAGTGCTAGGGACTCATACTCCTACGAGCAGTACGTC. Translation: CSARDSYSYEQYV.

The chain combines TRBV9 with TRBJ2-5, with 8 bases lining up with TRBD2. Germline CDR1 SGDLS, CDR2 YYNGEE. V shed 4 bases, J shed 5 bases, and the junction held 13 bases outside the gene matches. CDR3 length: 16 amino acids. The CDR3 nucleotides read TGTGCCAGCAGCTCCTCTCCGGGACTAGTTATCGAGACCCAGTACTTC. This translates into CASSSSPGLVIETQYF.

The chain joins TRBV7-2 to TRBJ2-7, with 8 bases fitting TRBD1. CDR3 size: 14 residues. J gave up 7 bases and V 2 bases, and 7 bases lay outside the gene matches. From germline, CDR1 is SGHTA and CDR2 FQGNSA. The DNA of the CDR3 is TGTGCCAGCAGCTTATTTGCAGGGGGCTTGGAGCAGTACTTC. Translation: CASSLFAGGLEQYF.

This rearrangement joins TRBV5-1 to TRBJ2-2; D gene unclear. The CDR3 totals 12 residues. The V end lost 6 bases, the J end lost 4 bases, and 7 bases lay between the germline ends. Germline V gives CDR1 SGHRS, CDR2 YFSETQ. The CDR3 DNA sequence: TGCGCCAGCATCTCGGGCACCGGGGAGCTGTTTTTT. Residues: CASISGTGELFF.